These 9 T cell receptor beta chains originate from one sample sequenced in a study of early T cells in non-severe SARS-CoV-2 infection (dated by TCRdb to the early 2020s). Receptor libraries were prepared by 5' RACE. The reads were generated on a NextSeq 500. TCRdb ran its own pipeline on the public reads, namely fastp trimming at Q25 and MiXCR clone calling, and kept in-frame beta chains. Every entry covers one CDR3 protein and lists the most common genes and DNA from its rows. The sample table records tens of thousands of distinct CDR3 sequences; 10% to 13% of these occur just once. The ten top clones hold 6.5% of the sample. The sequencing sample was made of whole blood. These receptors originate from an adult who was a healthcare worker with PCR-confirmed SARS-CoV-2 infection or an uninfected control (not recorded which).

In its sample, this clonotype was seen a few times. The V call is TRBV29-1, the J call TRBJ1-3, with no clear D. Germline V lookup: CDR1 SQVTM, CDR2 ANQGSEA. This CDR3 region has 15 residues. The V and J ends lost 1 base and 2 bases respectively, with 12 bases between them. CDR3 sequence reads: CSVEAADRTGNTIYF. The CDR3 nucleotides read TGCAGCGTTGAAGCGGCTGACCGAACTGGAAACACCATATATTTT.

This clonotype was observed many times. V is TRBV7-2 and J is TRBJ1-4; no firm D call. Trimming cost V 5 bases and J 0 bases, with 7 bases left between them. The CDR3 is 14 amino acids. Germline assignment: CDR1 SGHTA and CDR2 FQGNSA. The CDR3 coding sequence is TGTGCCAGCAGCCCTGGAGCAACTAATGAAAAACTGTTTTTT. Translating it yields CASSPGATNEKLFF. Full variable domain (outside the CDR3, taken from reference TRBV7-2 and TRBJ1-4): GAGVSQSPSNKVTEKGKDVELRCDPISGHTALYWYRQSLGQGLEFLIYFQGNSAPDKSGLPSDRFSAERTGGSVSTLTIQRTQQEDSAVYLCASSPGATNEKLFFGSGTQLSVL.

This clonotype came up a few times. CDR3 region: CSARPDGSNEKLFF. The CDR3 nucleotides read TGCAGTGCTAGACCGGACGGCTCGAATGAAAAACTGTTTTTT. The chain has TRBV20-1 and TRBJ1-4; D gene ambiguous. CDR3 length equals 14 residues. Germline assignment: CDR1 DFQATT and CDR2 SNEGSKA (reference sequence). Trimming pared 2 bases from V and 5 bases from J, leaving 12 bases between.

This clonotype came up a few times. This CDR3 reads CASSLSPGLGAQETQYF. The CDR3 bases are TGTGCCAGCAGTTTAAGCCCGGGACTAGGGGCTCAAGAGACCCAGTACTTC. The chain joins TRBV6-5 to TRBJ2-5; TRBD2 agrees at 8 bases. The CDR3 is 17 amino acids. The germline V gene has CDR1 MNHEY and CDR2 SVGAGI. Losses at the gene ends were 4 bases for V and 2 bases for J; bases not matched to a gene: 12.

This clonotype showed up many times. CDR3 sequence reads: CASGAGANVLTF. CDR3 bases: TGTGCCAGTGGGGCTGGGGCCAACGTCCTGACTTTC. The V and J genes are TRBV27 and TRBJ2-6; no reliable D call. V lost 9 bases and J 2 bases, leaving 5 bases between the germline ends. The CDR3 spans 12 residues. CDR1 is MNHEY, CDR2 SMNVEV, per germline (reference sequence).

This clonotype occurred a few times. The CDR3 DNA follows: TGCAGTGCCTTCTCTGGAAACACCATATATTTT. This encodes CSAFSGNTIYF. This chain uses TRBV20-1 with TRBJ1-3, with unresolved D. The CDR3 contains 11 residues. With 6 bases removed from V and 0 bases from J, the gap between germline ends came to 3 bases. Germline lookup yields CDR1 DFQATT and CDR2 SNEGSKA (reference sequence).

This clonotype appeared many times. The rearrangement joins TRBV5-8 to TRBJ2-1, with 7 nucleotides matching TRBD2. V lost 1 base to trimming and J lost 3 bases; unmatched junction nucleotides: 7. Germline CDR1 SGHTS, CDR2 YDEGEE. The CDR3 length is 16 residues. Written as DNA, the CDR3 is TGTGCCAGCAGCTTGTATGCTAGCGGAATCTACAATGAGCAGTTCTTC. This sequence encodes CASSLYASGIYNEQFF.

This clonotype was seen ten or more times. The CDR3 DNA follows: TGTGCCAGCAGCTTACTGAGGGGGCTTTTCAATGAGCAGTTCTTC. Translated: CASSLLRGLFNEQFF. V is TRBV11-2 and J is TRBJ2-1, with TRBD1 identical over 7 bases. V lost 2 bases and J lost 6; bases outside the gene matches: 7. CDR1 and CDR2 (germline): SGHAT, FQNNGV. This CDR3 is 15 amino acids long.

Many counts were recorded for this clonotype. V and J are TRBV19 and TRBJ1-5; D call uncertain. Trimming took off 3 bases at V and 2 bases at J, with 11 bases between the two ends. CDR1 LNHDA and CDR2 SQIVND come from the germline V gene (reference sequence). CDR3 length: 15 residues. For the CDR3, the DNA is TGTGCCAGTAGTATTTGGGGAAGTGGCAATCAGCCCCAGCATTTT. Residues: CASSIWGSGNQPQHF.